This T cell receptor (beta chain) was retrieved from a study of metastatic and nonmetastatic thyroid tumors (TCRdb year 2020). About the investigation overall: Repertoires were compared across peripheral blood and tumor or nodule tissue samples from malignant and benign thyroid patients. Here is what the overall study found, with its caveats: In both blood and tumor samples, malignant tumors were reported to have significantly higher TCR beta diversity than benign nodules.

CDR3 length: 13 amino acids, cysteine to phenylalanine. Only the CDR3 DNA is retained, 39 bases long and in frame from the first base. V is clipped by 1 base and J by 0 bases, and the sequence between their germline boundaries is 6 bases long. Looking up the germline V gene (reference sequence) yields CDR1 GTSNPN and CDR2 SVGIG. Libraries were built with PCR. The reads were generated on an Illumina HiSeq 4000. High-throughput sequencing was used to profile the TCR beta-chain CDR3 region of each patient. On the study's bioinformatics: A classifier to discriminate distant-metastatic papillary thyroid cancer patients was built from CDR3 differences across clinicopathological groups. To measure repertoire diversity the researchers used the Shannon index, while the Morisita-Horn index served to gauge how similar the tumor and blood repertoires were. Using fastp at Q25 and MiXCR, TCRdb reprocessed the public reads and kept productive beta chains. These V and J calls are TCRdb output, not the study's own analysis. Present in this sample are roughly 55,000 clones, around 15% of which were seen just once. The ten largest make up roughly 10% of the sample.

Ten or more counts support this clone. No antigen is known for it. The sample holds no much larger clone one base away, and base qualities are not on file. No patient had received any treatment before thyroid surgery. Using T-cell receptor beta sequencing, the study looked back at clinical samples from patients collected from 2012 to 2018. The chain uses TRBV30 and TRBJ1-1, with an unclear D gene assignment. This clonotype was obtained from a male donor with papillary thyroid cancer or a benign thyroid nodule (not recorded which). Some clones in this sample may be carry-over from other donors' samples. Sequenced sample: blood. The DNA sequence reads TGTGCCTGGAGTGCCGTGATGAACACTGAAGCTTTCTTT. Translated, it reads CAWSAVMNTEAFF.